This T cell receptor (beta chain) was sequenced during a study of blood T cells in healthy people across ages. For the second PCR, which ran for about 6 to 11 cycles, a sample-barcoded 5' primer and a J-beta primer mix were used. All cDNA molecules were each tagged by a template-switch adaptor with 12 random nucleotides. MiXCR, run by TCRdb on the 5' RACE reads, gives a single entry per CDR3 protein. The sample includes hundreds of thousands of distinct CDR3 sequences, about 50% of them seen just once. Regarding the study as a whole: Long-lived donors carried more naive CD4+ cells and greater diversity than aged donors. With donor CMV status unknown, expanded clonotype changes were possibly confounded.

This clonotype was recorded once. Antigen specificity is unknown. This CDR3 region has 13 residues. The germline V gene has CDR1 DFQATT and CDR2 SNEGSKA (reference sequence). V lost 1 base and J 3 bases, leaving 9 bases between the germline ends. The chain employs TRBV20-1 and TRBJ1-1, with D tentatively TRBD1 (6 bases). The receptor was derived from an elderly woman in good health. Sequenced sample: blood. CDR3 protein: CSARGGTYTEAFF. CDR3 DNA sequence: TGCAGTGCTAGAGGTGGGACATACACTGAAGCTTTCTTT.